The 25 T cell receptor beta chains presented below share a single source sample, sequenced in a study of blood T cells in healthy people across ages. Primers used in a second PCR of about 7 to 12 cycles were a sample-barcoded 5' primer and a J-beta primer mix. TCRdb redid the calling of the 5' RACE reads with MiXCR, one entry per CDR3 protein. The repertoire holds about 970,000 distinct CDR3 sequences, with roughly half as singletons. The sequenced sample consisted of blood. Receptors originate from a woman aged 60-70 years in good health.

V is TRBV28 and J is TRBJ2-7, with 9 bases identical to TRBD1. With V trimmed by 6 bases and J by 3 bases, 6 bases remained unmatched. Germline values: CDR1 MDHEN, CDR2 SYDVKM. The CDR3 is made up of 14 amino acids. The CDR3 here is CASRRWDRDYEQYF. CDR3 bases: TGTGCCAGCAGGCGTTGGGACAGGGACTACGAGCAGTACTTC.

This chain joins TRBV27 and TRBJ2-7, with D possibly TRBD2 on 5 matching bases. CDR1 is MNHEY, CDR2 SMNVEV, per germline (reference sequence). This CDR3 region has 13 residues. The V end lost 8 bases, the J end lost 3 bases, and 14 bases lay between the germline ends. The CDR3 here is CASLRTWGYEQYF. The DNA of the CDR3 is TGTGCCAGCTTACGGACTTGGGGCTACGAGCAGTACTTC.

The chain carries TRBV7-3 and TRBJ1-1; D may be TRBD1 (5 bases). Germline lookup yields CDR1 SGHTA and CDR2 FQGTGA. Deletions cut 3 bases from V and 7 bases from J, with 9 bases between. This CDR3 comprises 12 residues. CDR3 sequence (DNA): TGTGCCAGCAGCTTTACGGGGGGTGAAGCTTTCTTT. Its translation: CASSFTGGEAFF. Full variable domain (remainder filled in from reference TRBV7-3 and TRBJ1-1): GAGVSQTPSNKVTEKGKYVELRCDPISGHTALYWYRQSLGQGPEFLIYFQGTGAADDSGLPNDRFFAVRPEGSVSTLKIQRTERGDSAVYLCASSFTGGEAFFGQGTRLTVV.

J is TRBJ2-1 and V is TRBV7-6; D gene unclear. The V gene's germline CDR1 is SGHVS and CDR2 FNYEAQ. V lost 2 bases to trimming and J lost 8 bases, with 10 bases between them. This CDR3 is 13 amino acids long. The CDR3 bases are TGTGCCAGCAGCTTACAAGAAGGTGATGAGCAGTTCTTC. It codes for CASSLQEGDEQFF.

In its sample, this clonotype was seen a few times. The chain links TRBV4-2 to TRBJ2-7; 15 bases agree with TRBD2. Trimming at V came to 0 bases and at J to 0 bases, leaving 15 bases not matched to a gene. Germline V gene sequence: CDR1 LGHNA, CDR2 YNFKEQ. This CDR3 contains 22 residues. In DNA form, the CDR3 reads TGTGCCAGCAGCCAAGATCTCGGGGCGCCGGGACTAGCGGGAGGCAGCTCCTACGAGCAGTACTTC. Translation gives CASSQDLGAPGLAGGSSYEQYF.

In regard to this clonotype: At one of its ends the junction is not consistent with the germline gene, which may arise from a read error. The chain has TRBV12-5 and TRBJ2-3; D remains unclear. Germline lookup yields CDR1 LGHNT and CDR2 FRNRAP. The CDR3 loop spans 12 amino acids. The CDR3 DNA follows: TGTGCTAGTGGGTTGGCCTCAGATACGCAGTATTTT. It codes for CASGLASDTQYF.

CDR3 protein: CASSVATGDGSRNEQFF. The CDR3 coding sequence is TGTGCCAGCAGCGTTGCAACAGGGGATGGAAGTAGGAATGAGCAGTTCTTC. The gene calls are TRBV9 and TRBJ2-1; 7 nucleotides line up with TRBD1. The germline CDR1 and CDR2 sequences are SGDLS and YYNGEE. The V segment lost 2 bases and the J segment 7 bases; nucleotides outside the gene matches: 15. The CDR3 has 17 amino acids.

This clonotype appeared once. The chain combines TRBV7-2 with TRBJ2-7; 9 nucleotides align to TRBD1. Looked up from germline, CDR1 is SGHTA and CDR2 is FQGNSA. This CDR3 comprises 14 residues. Germline trimming cut 5 bases from V and 9 bases from J; bases unmatched to any gene: 11. The CDR3: CASSPGQGSRVQYF. The DNA of the CDR3 is TGTGCCAGCAGCCCGGGACAGGGAAGTCGTGTGCAGTACTTC.

The chain is built from TRBV5-1 and TRBJ1-6, with D possibly being TRBD1 (6 bases). The CDR3 extends over 15 amino acids. CDR1 SGHRS and CDR2 YFSETQ come from the germline V gene. Trimming left V 4 bases short and J 5 bases short, with 13 bases between. The CDR3 region has the DNA TGCGCCAGCAGCCCGGGACACCGAGATAATTCACCCCTCCACTTT. It specifies CASSPGHRDNSPLHF.

This clonotype was counted a few times. The V call is TRBV2, the J call TRBJ1-2; 7 bases fit TRBD1. After removal of 6 bases from V and 2 bases from J, the junction contained 3 bases not matched to a gene. Germline lookup yields CDR1 SNHLY and CDR2 FYNNEI. This CDR3 comprises 13 residues. CDR3 DNA: TGTGCCAGCAGGGAACAGGGGAACTATGGCTACACCTTC. Its protein is CASREQGNYGYTF.

This clonotype was picked up a small number of times. The chain carries TRBV20-1 and TRBJ2-3; D call uncertain. The V and J ends lost 0 bases and 2 bases respectively, with 6 bases between them. The CDR3 contains 13 residues. Germline V gene data show CDR1 as DFQATT and CDR2 as SNEGSKA (reference sequence). The CDR3 DNA follows: TGCAGTGCTAGAGAGTGGAACACAGATACGCAGTATTTT. It codes for CSAREWNTDTQYF.

This rearrangement joins TRBV7-2 to TRBJ2-1, with 9 nucleotides matching TRBD1. Germline lookup yields CDR1 SGHTA and CDR2 FQGNSA. The J segment lost 7 bases and the V segment lost 1 base, leaving 11 bases of the junction unmatched. The CDR3 sequence is 17 residues long. The CDR3 loop is CASSLEVMGTGWNEQFF. As DNA, the CDR3 is TGTGCCAGCAGCTTAGAAGTAATGGGGACAGGGTGGAATGAGCAGTTCTTC. The full variable domain, with the rest looked up from reference TRBV7-2 and TRBJ2-1, is GAGVSQSPSNKVTEKGKDVELRCDPISGHTALYWYRQSLGQGLEFLIYFQGNSAPDKSGLPSDRFSAERTGGSVSTLTIQRTQQEDSAVYLCASSLEVMGTGWNEQFFGPGTRLTVL.

This chain connects TRBV7-2 to TRBJ2-3; no firm D call. The CDR3 runs 16 residues. CDR1 is SGHTA, CDR2 FQGNSA, per germline. Trimming shortened V by 5 bases and J by 4 bases, and 19 bases separated the two germline ends. In DNA form, the CDR3 reads TGTGCCAGCAGCCTCCGGACGGACCCAGGCGCAGATACGCAGTATTTT. Translated, it gives CASSLRTDPGADTQYF.

The chain recombines TRBV21-1 with TRBJ2-5. TRBV21-1 is marked as a pseudogene. CDR3 length: 12 residues. DNA for the CDR3: TGTGCCAGCAGCAAAGAAAGGGAGACCCAGTACTTC. Protein sequence: CASSKERETQYF.

The rearrangement uses TRBV20-1 and TRBJ1-2; no firm D call. The CDR3 contains 13 residues. The V and J ends lost 7 bases and 3 bases respectively, with 15 bases between them. In germline, CDR1 is DFQATT, CDR2 SNEGSKA (reference sequence). CDR3 amino acids: CSVDKGSHYGYTF. DNA of the CDR3: TGCAGTGTGGATAAAGGGTCCCACTATGGCTACACCTTC.

The V call is TRBV11-2, the J call TRBJ2-5, with D perhaps given as TRBD1 or TRBD2 (5 bases each). Deletions cut 0 bases from V and 5 bases from J, with 13 bases between. Germline V lookup: CDR1 SGHAT, CDR2 FQNNGV. This CDR3 is 15 amino acids long. CDR3 in DNA: TGTGCCAGCAGCTTAGATGGGACCGCTGGGGAGACCCAGTACTTC. It codes for CASSLDGTAGETQYF. Full variable domain (rest looked up from reference TRBV11-2 and TRBJ2-5): EAGVAQSPRYKIIEKRQSVAFWCNPISGHATLYWYQQILGQGPKLLIQFQNNGVVDDSQLPKDRFSAERLKGVDSTLKIQPAKLEDSAVYLCASSLDGTAGETQYFGPGTRLLVL.

The rearrangement links TRBV20-1 to TRBJ1-2; the D is unclear. The CDR3 length is 12 residues. V shed 2 bases and J shed 3 bases, with 7 bases lying between them. Germline V lookup: CDR1 DFQATT, CDR2 SNEGSKA (reference sequence). The CDR3 is CSARSKDYGYTF. Here the CDR3 DNA reads TGCAGTGCTAGATCGAAAGACTATGGCTACACCTTC.

This chain joins TRBV12-3 or TRBV12-4 and TRBJ1-5; the match to TRBD1 covers 9 bases. V lost 6 bases and J lost 7; bases outside the gene matches: 10. The CDR3 has 15 residues. The CDR3 DNA reads as TGTGCCAGCAGCGTGACAGGGGGAGGGCGGCAGCCCCAGCATTTT. This translates into CASSVTGGGRQPQHF.

The chain couples TRBV2 to TRBJ2-5, with TRBD2 matching 15 bases. The CDR3 totals 17 residues. CDR1 and CDR2 (germline): SNHLY, FYNNEI. V trimming: 7 bases; J trimming: 5 bases; junction bases outside the gene matches: 11. This chain's CDR3 is CASIFRTSGRAGETQYF. DNA for the CDR3: TGTGCCAGCATTTTCCGGACTAGCGGGAGGGCCGGGGAGACCCAGTACTTC.

The CDR3 DNA follows: TGCAGTGCTAGAGATCAAGGTGTGGACTATGGCTACACCTTC. Translation: CSARDQGVDYGYTF. The chain joins TRBV20-1 to TRBJ1-2; D remains unclear. V was trimmed by 0 bases and J by 3 bases, leaving 11 bases between them. CDR3 size: 14 residues. From germline, CDR1 is DFQATT and CDR2 SNEGSKA (reference sequence).

The CDR3 DNA reads TGTGCCAGCAGCGCGGGTCCGATTGTACGCTCTGGGGCCAACGTCCTGACTTTC. It codes for CASSAGPIVRSGANVLTF. This chain links TRBV9 with TRBJ2-6; the D is unclear. Trimming removed 3 bases at V and 0 bases at J, with 16 bases between. The CDR3 has 18 amino acids. Germline CDR1 reads SGDLS; CDR2 reads YYNGEE.

The chain carries TRBV12-3 or TRBV12-4 and TRBJ2-7; D might be TRBD2 (7 bases). This CDR3 is 15 amino acids long. V lost 7 bases and J 4 bases, leaving 20 bases between the germline ends. The CDR3 is CASMKMGGRKYEQYF. The CDR3 DNA sequence: TGTGCCAGCATGAAAATGGGGGGGCGCAAGTACGAGCAGTACTTC.

About this clonotype: This could be a read error, since a much larger clone is one nucleotide away. The rearrangement links TRBV12-3 or TRBV12-4 to TRBJ2-7; 8 bases map to TRBD2. The length of the CDR3 is 14 residues. CDR3 coding DNA: TGTGCCAGCAGTCCCAGCGGGAGCTCCCACGAGCAGTACTTC. Translating it yields CASSPSGSSHEQYF.

In this sample, this clonotype turned up many times. V is TRBV7-2 and J is TRBJ2-7, with 7 bases fitting TRBD1. This CDR3 has 14 amino acids. Trimming at V came to 4 bases and at J to 4 bases, leaving 7 bases not matched to a gene. The V gene's germline CDR1 is SGHTA and CDR2 FQGNSA. The CDR3 loop is CASSSGGAIYEQYF. DNA of the CDR3: TGTGCCAGCAGCTCAGGGGGAGCGATATACGAGCAGTACTTC.

This clonotype has a single count. This chain uses TRBV28 with TRBJ2-5; perhaps D is TRBD1 or TRBD2 (5 bases each). The end of the DNA aligns better with TRBJ2-4, so the J call may be wrong. The length of the CDR3 is 14 residues. Germline lookup yields CDR1 MDHEN and CDR2 SYDVKM. CDR3 in amino acids: CASNRPGRSGIQYF. DNA of the CDR3: TGTGCCAGCAACCGGCCGGGGCGGAGTGGCATTCAGTACTTC.